This T cell receptor beta chain emerged from a study of blood T cell repertoires in COVID-19. Overall study context: The study drew acute and convalescent COVID-19 samples from the United States, Italy and Spain. T cells, B-cell-depleted T cells, or PBMCs provided the cDNA or gDNA that served as material.

Data came from immunoSEQ multiplex PCR; TCRdb stores just in-frame clones and leaves some out. The profile shows tens of thousands of clones, under 85% of them singletons. Patients at the Seattle site were enrolled during active infection and followed longitudinally. V was clipped by 0 bases and J by 4 bases, with 9 bases between them. CDR3 length equals 15 residues. Looked up from germline, CDR1 is MNHEY and CDR2 is SMNVEV (reference sequence). This sequence was found in a man in his 60s with COVID-19, enrolled during active disease. The V call is TRBV27, the J call TRBJ1-4; D unclear. What was sequenced was peripheral blood. CDR3 DNA: TGTGCCAGCAGTTTATCGTGGGGAGTTAATGAAAAACTGTTTTTT. Amino acids: CASSLSWGVNEKLFF.